Listed below are T cell receptor beta chains from one sample, sequenced in a study of pediatric ulcerative colitis. Sequencing was performed with immunoSEQ multiplex PCR; in TCRdb, only in-frame clones are kept and a portion is missing. The data contain about 60,000 clones, 80% to 90% of them seen just once; the ten biggest clones take up about 1.5%. Material: blood. The receptor source for this set is a boy aged 5 to 17 who was a control in a study of pediatric ulcerative colitis. Each CDR3 is given with its conserved first and last residue. Each record gives: clone size, D gene, CDR3 length, J gene, V gene, CDR3 protein, CDR3 DNA. A D gene is named only where the DNA matches it firmly. Clone sizes are given selectively: once, few, many, or a class where the clone is expanded.

clone_size: once; d_call: TRBD1; cdr3_length: 14; j_call: TRBJ2-1; v_call: TRBV7-3; cdr3_aa: CASSSDRGYNEQFF; cdr3_nt: TGTGCCAGCAGCTCGGACAGGGGATACAATGAGCAGTTCTTC
clone_size: NA; d_call: NA; cdr3_length: 14; j_call: TRBJ2-7; v_call: TRBV4-1; cdr3_aa: CASSQAGTYYEQYF; cdr3_nt: TGCGCCAGCAGCCAAGCGGGAACTTACTACGAGCAGTACTTC
clone_size: NA; d_call: NA; cdr3_length: 15; j_call: TRBJ2-2; v_call: TRBV27; cdr3_aa: CASSLYRGGPGELFF; cdr3_nt: TGTGCCAGCAGTTTATACAGGGGGGGCCCCGGGGAGCTGTTTTTT
clone_size: NA; d_call: NA; cdr3_length: 14; j_call: TRBJ1-3; v_call: TRBV9; cdr3_aa: CASSVLGEGNTIYF; cdr3_nt: TGTGCCAGCAGCGTATTGGGGGAAGGAAACACCATATATTTT
clone_size: NA; d_call: NA; cdr3_length: 17; j_call: TRBJ1-6; v_call: TRBV14; cdr3_aa: CASSQDPVPLANSPLHF; cdr3_nt: TGTGCCAGCAGCCAAGATCCGGTCCCCCTCGCTAATTCACCCCTCCACTTT
clone_size: NA; d_call: TRBD2; cdr3_length: 14; j_call: TRBJ2-4; v_call: TRBV9; cdr3_aa: CASSAGGTSGRTYF; cdr3_nt: TGTGCCAGCAGCGCGGGGGGGACTAGCGGGAGGACCTACTTC
clone_size: NA; d_call: TRBD2; cdr3_length: 16; j_call: TRBJ2-4; v_call: TRBV4-2; cdr3_aa: CASSQDQGLAQNIQYF; cdr3_nt: TGTGCCAGCAGCCAAGACCAGGGACTAGCGCAAAACATTCAGTACTTC
clone_size: NA; d_call: NA; cdr3_length: 15; j_call: TRBJ2-1; v_call: TRBV14; cdr3_aa: CASSQTGTRRNEQFF; cdr3_nt: TGTGCCAGCAGCCAAACCGGGACTCGGCGCAATGAGCAGTTCTTC
clone_size: NA; d_call: TRBD2; cdr3_length: 14; j_call: TRBJ2-7; v_call: TRBV4-1; cdr3_aa: CASSSERGTCEQYF; cdr3_nt: TGCGCCAGCAGCTCAGAGCGGGGGACCTGCGAGCAGTACTTC
clone_size: NA; d_call: NA; cdr3_length: 16; j_call: TRBJ2-7; v_call: TRBV4-3; cdr3_aa: CASSQEPQGSAYEQYF; cdr3_nt: TGCGCCAGCAGCCAAGAGCCACAGGGCTCAGCCTACGAGCAGTACTTC
clone_size: NA; d_call: TRBD1; cdr3_length: 15; j_call: TRBJ1-1; v_call: TRBV18; cdr3_aa: CASSPRQGSNTEAFF; cdr3_nt: TGTGCCAGCTCACCGCGACAGGGGTCAAACACTGAAGCTTTCTTT
clone_size: NA; d_call: TRBD2; cdr3_length: 15; j_call: TRBJ2-7; v_call: TRBV4-1; cdr3_aa: CASSQVAGAGSEQYF; cdr3_nt: TGCGCCAGCAGCCAAGTAGCGGGAGCTGGTAGCGAGCAGTACTTC
clone_size: NA; d_call: TRBD1; cdr3_length: 14; j_call: TRBJ1-2; v_call: TRBV5-1; cdr3_aa: CASSVRQGGYGYTF; cdr3_nt: TGCGCCAGCAGCGTGAGACAGGGAGGATATGGCTACACCTTC
clone_size: NA; d_call: NA; cdr3_length: 17; j_call: TRBJ2-7; v_call: TRBV11-2; cdr3_aa: CASSLVLGSGIPYEQYF; cdr3_nt: TGTGCCAGCAGCTTAGTTTTGGGTAGCGGAATCCCCTACGAGCAGTACTTC
clone_size: NA; d_call: NA; cdr3_length: 15; j_call: TRBJ1-5; v_call: TRBV5-4; cdr3_aa: CASSLGRDANQPQHF; cdr3_nt: TGTGCCAGCAGCTTGGGCAGGGACGCCAATCAGCCCCAGCATTTT
clone_size: NA; d_call: NA; cdr3_length: 16; j_call: TRBJ2-6; v_call: TRBV6-4; cdr3_aa: CASSDSASSGANVLTF; cdr3_nt: TGTGCCAGCAGTGACTCAGCGAGCTCTGGGGCCAACGTCCTGACTTTC
clone_size: NA; d_call: NA; cdr3_length: 11; j_call: TRBJ2-7; v_call: TRBV7-2; cdr3_aa: CASSLDRKQYF; cdr3_nt: TGTGCCAGCAGCCTAGACCGGAAGCAGTACTTC
clone_size: NA; d_call: NA; cdr3_length: 11; j_call: TRBJ2-1; v_call: TRBV20-1; cdr3_aa: CSASRLDEQFF; cdr3_nt: TGCAGTGCTAGTAGGCTCGATGAGCAGTTCTTC
clone_size: NA; d_call: NA; cdr3_length: 14; j_call: TRBJ2-5; v_call: TRBV7-2; cdr3_aa: CASSLFGLQETQYF; cdr3_nt: TGTGCCAGCAGCTTATTCGGGCTCCAAGAGACCCAGTACTTC
clone_size: NA; d_call: TRBD2; cdr3_length: 16; j_call: TRBJ2-1; v_call: TRBV2; cdr3_aa: CASSGSRERSYNEQFF; cdr3_nt: TGTGCCAGCAGTGGGTCGCGGGAGAGATCCTACAATGAGCAGTTCTTC
clone_size: NA; d_call: TRBD1; cdr3_length: 18; j_call: TRBJ2-1; v_call: TRBV11-2; cdr3_aa: CASSLVQQGTGSYNEQFF; cdr3_nt: TGTGCCAGCAGCTTAGTCCAACAGGGGACGGGCTCCTACAATGAGCAGTTCTTC
clone_size: NA; d_call: NA; cdr3_length: 13; j_call: TRBJ1-1; v_call: TRBV5-1; cdr3_aa: CASSLSPNTEAFF; cdr3_nt: TGCGCCAGCAGCTTGAGTCCGAACACTGAAGCTTTCTTT
clone_size: NA; d_call: TRBD2; cdr3_length: 13; j_call: TRBJ2-7; v_call: TRBV27; cdr3_aa: CASRMGGDYEQYF; cdr3_nt: TGTGCTAGCAGAATGGGGGGGGACTACGAGCAGTACTTC
clone_size: few; d_call: NA; cdr3_length: 12; j_call: TRBJ1-4; v_call: TRBV28; cdr3_aa: CASQGLNEKLFF; cdr3_nt: TGTGCCAGCCAGGGGTTGAATGAAAAACTGTTTTTT
clone_size: NA; d_call: NA; cdr3_length: 13; j_call: TRBJ1-2; v_call: TRBV9; cdr3_aa: CASSVGRTDGYTF; cdr3_nt: TGTGCCAGCAGCGTAGGGAGAACTGATGGCTACACCTTC
clone_size: NA; d_call: TRBD1; cdr3_length: 17; j_call: TRBJ2-6; v_call: TRBV18; cdr3_aa: CASSPGQGSGGANVLTF; cdr3_nt: TGTGCCAGCTCACCGGGACAGGGTTCGGGTGGGGCCAACGTCCTGACTTTC
clone_size: few; d_call: NA; cdr3_length: 16; j_call: TRBJ2-7; v_call: TRBV9; cdr3_aa: CASSVSAGRGVYEQYF; cdr3_nt: TGTGCCAGCAGCGTCTCGGCGGGCCGCGGGGTGTACGAGCAGTACTTC
clone_size: NA; d_call: NA; cdr3_length: 13; j_call: TRBJ1-3; v_call: TRBV9; cdr3_aa: CASSVSTGNTIYF; cdr3_nt: TGTGCCAGCAGCGTGAGTACTGGAAACACCATATATTTT
clone_size: NA; d_call: NA; cdr3_length: 14; j_call: TRBJ2-5; v_call: TRBV6-1; cdr3_aa: CASSGPPGPSTQYF; cdr3_nt: TGTGCCAGCAGTGGACCCCCAGGTCCGTCGACCCAGTACTTC
clone_size: NA; d_call: NA; cdr3_length: 15; j_call: TRBJ2-7; v_call: TRBV6-1; cdr3_aa: CASSECFRVLTEQYF; cdr3_nt: TGTGCCAGCAGTGAATGCTTCAGGGTCCTCACCGAGCAGTACTTC
clone_size: NA; d_call: NA; cdr3_length: 13; j_call: TRBJ2-1; v_call: TRBV7-9; cdr3_aa: CASSLTGNNEQFF; cdr3_nt: TGTGCCAGCAGCTTAACGGGGAACAATGAGCAGTTCTTC
clone_size: NA; d_call: NA; cdr3_length: 13; j_call: TRBJ1-2; v_call: TRBV30; cdr3_aa: CAWGDLTNYGYTF; cdr3_nt: TGTGCCTGGGGGGACTTAACTAACTATGGCTACACCTTC
clone_size: NA; d_call: NA; cdr3_length: 15; j_call: TRBJ2-1; v_call: TRBV7-6; cdr3_aa: CASSFEPRYDNEQFF; cdr3_nt: TGTGCCAGCAGCTTCGAACCAAGATACGACAATGAGCAGTTCTTC
clone_size: NA; d_call: NA; cdr3_length: 16; j_call: TRBJ1-3; v_call: TRBV4-1; cdr3_aa: CASSPGEGRTGNTIYF; cdr3_nt: TGCGCCAGCAGCCCAGGGGAGGGAAGGACTGGAAACACCATATATTTT
clone_size: NA; d_call: TRBD2; cdr3_length: 16; j_call: TRBJ2-3; v_call: TRBV9; cdr3_aa: CASSANPGLATDTQYF; cdr3_nt: TGTGCCAGCAGCGCCAATCCGGGACTAGCAACAGATACGCAGTATTTT
clone_size: NA; d_call: TRBD1; cdr3_length: 17; j_call: TRBJ1-6; v_call: TRBV19; cdr3_aa: CASSNPGQGLYNSPLHF; cdr3_nt: TGTGCCAGTAGTAATCCGGGACAGGGGCTATATAATTCACCCCTCCACTTT
clone_size: NA; d_call: NA; cdr3_length: 13; j_call: TRBJ2-1; v_call: TRBV5-1; cdr3_aa: CASSLGYNNEQFF; cdr3_nt: TGCGCCAGCAGCTTGGGCTATAACAATGAGCAGTTCTTC
clone_size: NA; d_call: NA; cdr3_length: 15; j_call: TRBJ1-1; v_call: TRBV5-4; cdr3_aa: CASSQAAAYSTEAFF; cdr3_nt: TGTGCCAGCAGCCAAGCGGCAGCTTACTCCACTGAAGCTTTCTTT
clone_size: NA; d_call: TRBD1; cdr3_length: 15; j_call: TRBJ2-2; v_call: TRBV11-2; cdr3_aa: CASSKDRLNTGELFF; cdr3_nt: TGTGCCAGCAGCAAGGACAGGTTGAACACCGGGGAGCTGTTTTTT
clone_size: NA; d_call: NA; cdr3_length: 13; j_call: TRBJ2-1; v_call: TRBV5-1; cdr3_aa: CASSFNSANEQFF; cdr3_nt: TGCGCCAGCAGCTTTAACTCCGCCAATGAGCAGTTCTTC
clone_size: NA; d_call: TRBD2; cdr3_length: 16; j_call: TRBJ2-1; v_call: TRBV10-1; cdr3_aa: CASSESKLAERNEQFF; cdr3_nt: TGCGCCAGCAGTGAGTCGAAACTAGCGGAAAGGAATGAGCAGTTCTTC
clone_size: NA; d_call: NA; cdr3_length: 12; j_call: TRBJ2-1; v_call: TRBV11-3; cdr3_aa: CASSLEDNEQFF; cdr3_nt: TGTGCCAGCAGCTTAGAGGACAATGAGCAGTTCTTC
clone_size: NA; d_call: NA; cdr3_length: 15; j_call: TRBJ1-1; v_call: TRBV7-9; cdr3_aa: CASSPLRGRDTEAFF; cdr3_nt: TGTGCCAGCAGCCCCCTCCGGGGGCGGGACACTGAAGCTTTCTTT
clone_size: NA; d_call: TRBD2; cdr3_length: 17; j_call: TRBJ2-1; v_call: TRBV7-2; cdr3_aa: CAGALSGGLADVNEQFF; cdr3_nt: TGTGCCGGAGCTTTGTCAGGTGGGCTAGCGGATGTCAATGAGCAGTTCTTC
clone_size: NA; d_call: NA; cdr3_length: 15; j_call: TRBJ1-2; v_call: TRBV6-1; cdr3_aa: CASRKTLTGTYGYTF; cdr3_nt: TGTGCCAGCAGGAAAACCTTGACCGGGACCTATGGCTACACCTTC
clone_size: NA; d_call: NA; cdr3_length: 14; j_call: TRBJ1-1; v_call: TRBV29-1; cdr3_aa: CSVDLAGSGTEAFF; cdr3_nt: TGCAGCGTTGACCTGGCGGGATCGGGCACTGAAGCTTTCTTT
clone_size: NA; d_call: NA; cdr3_length: 13; j_call: TRBJ2-2; v_call: TRBV4-2; cdr3_aa: CASSQGFTGELFF; cdr3_nt: TGTGCCAGCAGCCAAGGATTCACCGGGGAGCTGTTTTTT
clone_size: NA; d_call: TRBD2; cdr3_length: 16; j_call: TRBJ2-1; v_call: TRBV5-6; cdr3_aa: CASRPSGSRAANEQFF; cdr3_nt: TGTGCCAGCAGACCTAGCGGGAGTAGGGCAGCCAATGAGCAGTTCTTC
clone_size: NA; d_call: NA; cdr3_length: 14; j_call: TRBJ2-7; v_call: TRBV16; cdr3_aa: CASSQWGEWDEQYF; cdr3_nt: TGTGCCAGCAGCCAATGGGGGGAGTGGGACGAGCAGTACTTC
clone_size: NA; d_call: NA; cdr3_length: 14; j_call: TRBJ2-5; v_call: TRBV28; cdr3_aa: CASTSWRASETQYF; cdr3_nt: TGTGCCAGCACCTCATGGCGGGCCTCAGAGACCCAGTACTTC
clone_size: once; d_call: TRBD1; cdr3_length: 14; j_call: TRBJ2-1; v_call: TRBV9; cdr3_aa: CASSRDRGPREQFF; cdr3_nt: TGTGCCAGCAGCCGGGACAGGGGGCCGCGTGAGCAGTTCTTC